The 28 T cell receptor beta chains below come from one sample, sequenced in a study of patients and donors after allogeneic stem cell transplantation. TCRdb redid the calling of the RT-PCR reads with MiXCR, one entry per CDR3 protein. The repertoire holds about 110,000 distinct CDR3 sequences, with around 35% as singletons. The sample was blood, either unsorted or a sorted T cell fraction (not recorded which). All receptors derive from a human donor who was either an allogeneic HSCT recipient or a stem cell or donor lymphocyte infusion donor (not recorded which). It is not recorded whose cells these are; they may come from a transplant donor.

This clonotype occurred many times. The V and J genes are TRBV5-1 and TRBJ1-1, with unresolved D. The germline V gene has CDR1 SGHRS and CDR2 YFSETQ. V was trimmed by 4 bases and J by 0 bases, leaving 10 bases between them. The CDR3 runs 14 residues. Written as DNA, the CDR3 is TGCGCCAGCAGCAACACGTTCATGAACACTGAAGCTTTCTTT. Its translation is CASSNTFMNTEAFF.

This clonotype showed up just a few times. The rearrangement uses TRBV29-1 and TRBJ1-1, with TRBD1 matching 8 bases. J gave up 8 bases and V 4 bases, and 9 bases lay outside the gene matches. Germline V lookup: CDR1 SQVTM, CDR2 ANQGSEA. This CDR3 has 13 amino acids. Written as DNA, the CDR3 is TGCAGCGTTGTGGGGGGACAGGAGGACGAAGCTTTCTTT. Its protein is CSVVGGQEDEAFF.

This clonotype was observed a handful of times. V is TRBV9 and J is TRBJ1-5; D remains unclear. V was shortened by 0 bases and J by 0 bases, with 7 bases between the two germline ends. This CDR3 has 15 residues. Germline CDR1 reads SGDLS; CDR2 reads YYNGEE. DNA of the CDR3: TGTGCCAGCAGCGTAGGACCCTATAGCAATCAGCCCCAGCATTTT. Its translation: CASSVGPYSNQPQHF.

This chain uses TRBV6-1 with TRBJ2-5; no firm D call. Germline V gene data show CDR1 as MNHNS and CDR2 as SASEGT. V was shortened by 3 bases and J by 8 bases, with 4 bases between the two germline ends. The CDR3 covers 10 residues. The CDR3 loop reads CASSELTQYF. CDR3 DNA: TGTGCCAGCAGTGAGTTAACCCAGTACTTC.

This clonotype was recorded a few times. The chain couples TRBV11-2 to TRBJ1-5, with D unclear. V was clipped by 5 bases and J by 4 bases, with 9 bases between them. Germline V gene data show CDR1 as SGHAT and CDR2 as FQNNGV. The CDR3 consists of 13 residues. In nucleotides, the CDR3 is TGTGCCAGCAGCGCCGGCCCGAATCAGCCCCAGCATTTT. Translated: CASSAGPNQPQHF.

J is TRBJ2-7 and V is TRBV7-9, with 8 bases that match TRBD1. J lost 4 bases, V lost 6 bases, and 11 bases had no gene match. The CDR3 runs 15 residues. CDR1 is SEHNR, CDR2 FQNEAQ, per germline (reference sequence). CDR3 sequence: CASSLKRGTGYEQYF. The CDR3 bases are TGTGCCAGCAGTTTAAAGCGCGGGACAGGTTACGAGCAGTACTTC. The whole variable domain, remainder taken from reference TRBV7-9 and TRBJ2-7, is DTGVSQNPRHKITKRGQNVTFRCDPISEHNRLYWYRQTLGQGPEFLTYFQNEAQLEKSRLLSDRFSAERPKGSFSTLEIQRTEQGDSAMYLCASSLKRGTGYEQYFGPGTRLTVT.

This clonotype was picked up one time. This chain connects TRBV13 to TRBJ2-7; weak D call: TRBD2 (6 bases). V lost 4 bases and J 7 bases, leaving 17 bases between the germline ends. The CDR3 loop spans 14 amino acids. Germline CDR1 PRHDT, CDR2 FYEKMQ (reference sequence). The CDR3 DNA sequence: TGTGCCAGCAGCTCGTATGGGCGCGCGGGAGAGCAGTACTTC. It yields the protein CASSSYGRAGEQYF.

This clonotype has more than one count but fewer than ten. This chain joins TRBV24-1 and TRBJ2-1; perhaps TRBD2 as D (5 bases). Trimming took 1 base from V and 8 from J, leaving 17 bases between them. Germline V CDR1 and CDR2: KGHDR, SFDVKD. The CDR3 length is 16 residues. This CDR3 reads CATSDFPSGTRDEQFF. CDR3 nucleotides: TGTGCCACCAGTGATTTTCCCAGCGGAACACGCGATGAGCAGTTCTTC.

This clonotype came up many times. CDR3 sequence: CASSLVGQSLGAEAFF. Here the CDR3 DNA reads TGTGCCAGCAGCTTGGTGGGACAAAGTCTGGGCGCTGAAGCTTTCTTT. The V gene is TRBV5-6, the J gene TRBJ1-1; maybe TRBD1 (6 bases). V gave up 0 bases and J gave up 6 bases, with 18 bases separating them. The CDR3 sequence is 16 residues long. Germline values: CDR1 SGHDT, CDR2 YYEEEE. The full variable domain, its missing parts supplied by reference TRBV5-6 and TRBJ1-1, is DAGVTQSPTHLIKTRGQQVTLRCSPKSGHDTVSWYQQALGQGPQFIFQYYEEEERQRGNFPDRFSGHQFPNYSSELNVNALLLGDSALYLCASSLVGQSLGAEAFFGQGTRLTVV.

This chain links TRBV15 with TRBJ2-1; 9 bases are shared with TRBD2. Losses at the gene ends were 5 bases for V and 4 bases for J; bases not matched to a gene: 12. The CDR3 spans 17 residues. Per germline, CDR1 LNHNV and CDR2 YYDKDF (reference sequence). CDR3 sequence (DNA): TGTGCCACCAGCTCACGGCCGCGGACTAGCGCTTACAATGAGCAGTTCTTC. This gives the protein CATSSRPRTSAYNEQFF.

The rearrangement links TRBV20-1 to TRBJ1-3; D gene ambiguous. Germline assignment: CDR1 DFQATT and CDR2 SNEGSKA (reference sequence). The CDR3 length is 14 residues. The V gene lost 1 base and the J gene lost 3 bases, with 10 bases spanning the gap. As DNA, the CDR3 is TGCAGTGCTAGAGCCATAAGCGGTGGAAACACCATATATTTT. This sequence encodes CSARAISGGNTIYF.

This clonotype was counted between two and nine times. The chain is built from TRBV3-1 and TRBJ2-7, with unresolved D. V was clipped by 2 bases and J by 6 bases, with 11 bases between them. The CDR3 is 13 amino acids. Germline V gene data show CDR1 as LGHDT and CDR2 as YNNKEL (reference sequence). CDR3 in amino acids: CASSQNGFLEQYF. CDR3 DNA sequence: TGTGCCAGCAGCCAAAACGGGTTCCTCGAGCAGTACTTC.

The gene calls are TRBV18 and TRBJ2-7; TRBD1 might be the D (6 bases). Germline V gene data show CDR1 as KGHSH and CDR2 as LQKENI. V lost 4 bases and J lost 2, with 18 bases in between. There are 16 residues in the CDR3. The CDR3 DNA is TGTGCCAGCTCACACATCATAGGACAGACTCCCTACGAGCAGTACTTC. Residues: CASSHIIGQTPYEQYF. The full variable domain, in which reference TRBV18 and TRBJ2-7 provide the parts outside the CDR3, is NAGVMQNPRHLVRRRGQEARLRCSPMKGHSHVYWYRQLPEEGLKFMVYLQKENIIDESGMPKERFSAEFPKEGPSILRIQQVVRGDSAAYFCASSHIIGQTPYEQYFGPGTRLTVT.

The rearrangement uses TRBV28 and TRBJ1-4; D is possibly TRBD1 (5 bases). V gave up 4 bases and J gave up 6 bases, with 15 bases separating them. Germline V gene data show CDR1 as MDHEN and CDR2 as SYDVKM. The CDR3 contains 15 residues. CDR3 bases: TGTGCCAGCAGTTCCCCCGGACAAGGCTATGAAAAACTGTTTTTT. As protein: CASSSPGQGYEKLFF. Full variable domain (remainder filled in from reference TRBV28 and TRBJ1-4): DVKVTQSSRYLVKRTGEKVFLECVQDMDHENMFWYRQDPGLGLRLIYFSYDVKMKEKGDIPEGYSVSREKKERFSLILESASTNQTSMYLCASSSPGQGYEKLFFGSGTQLSVL.

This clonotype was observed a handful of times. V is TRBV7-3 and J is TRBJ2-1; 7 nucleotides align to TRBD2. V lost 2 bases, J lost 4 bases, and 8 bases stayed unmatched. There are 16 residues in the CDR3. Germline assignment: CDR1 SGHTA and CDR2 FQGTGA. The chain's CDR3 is CASSLFPSGPYNEQFF. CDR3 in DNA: TGTGCCAGCAGCTTATTTCCTAGCGGCCCTTACAATGAGCAGTTCTTC.

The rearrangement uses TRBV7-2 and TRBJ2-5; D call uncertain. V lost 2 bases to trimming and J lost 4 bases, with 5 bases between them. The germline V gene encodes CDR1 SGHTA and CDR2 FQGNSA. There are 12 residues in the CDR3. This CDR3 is CASSLSIETQYF. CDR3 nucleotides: TGTGCCAGCAGCTTAAGTATAGAGACCCAGTACTTC.

The CDR3 loop reads CASSLRQGNTGELFF. The CDR3 region has the DNA TGCGCCAGCAGCTTGCGGCAGGGGAACACCGGGGAGCTGTTTTTT. The chain recombines TRBV5-1 with TRBJ2-2; a possible D gene is TRBD1 (5 bases). Between the trimmed V and J ends, which lost 1 base and 1 base, there was a span of 8 bases. The CDR3 runs 15 residues. Germline loops: CDR1 SGHRS, CDR2 YFSETQ.

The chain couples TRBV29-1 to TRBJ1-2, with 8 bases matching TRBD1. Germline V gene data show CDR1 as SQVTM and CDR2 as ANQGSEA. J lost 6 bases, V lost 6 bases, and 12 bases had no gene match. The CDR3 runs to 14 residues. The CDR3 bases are TGCAGCGTCCCCGCTCCGGGACAGGCCAATGGCTACACCTTC. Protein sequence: CSVPAPGQANGYTF.

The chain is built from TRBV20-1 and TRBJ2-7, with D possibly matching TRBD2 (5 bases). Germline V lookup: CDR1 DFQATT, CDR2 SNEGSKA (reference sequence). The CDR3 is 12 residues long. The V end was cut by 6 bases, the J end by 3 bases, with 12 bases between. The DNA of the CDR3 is TGCAGTGCCACCGGGGAGAACTACGAGCAGTACTTC. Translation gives CSATGENYEQYF.

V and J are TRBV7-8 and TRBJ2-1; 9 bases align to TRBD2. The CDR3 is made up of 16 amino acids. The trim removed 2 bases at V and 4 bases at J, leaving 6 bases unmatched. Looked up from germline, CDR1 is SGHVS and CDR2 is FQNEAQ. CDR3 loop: CASSLLGTSGYNEQFF. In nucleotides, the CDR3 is TGTGCCAGCAGCTTATTAGGAACTAGCGGGTACAATGAGCAGTTCTTC.

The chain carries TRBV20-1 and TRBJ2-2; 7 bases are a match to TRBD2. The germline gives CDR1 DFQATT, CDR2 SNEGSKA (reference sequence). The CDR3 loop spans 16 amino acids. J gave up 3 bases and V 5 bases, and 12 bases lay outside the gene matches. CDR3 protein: CSARKRAGVDTGELFF. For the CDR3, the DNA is TGCAGTGCTCGAAAACGGGCGGGAGTAGACACCGGGGAGCTGTTTTTT.

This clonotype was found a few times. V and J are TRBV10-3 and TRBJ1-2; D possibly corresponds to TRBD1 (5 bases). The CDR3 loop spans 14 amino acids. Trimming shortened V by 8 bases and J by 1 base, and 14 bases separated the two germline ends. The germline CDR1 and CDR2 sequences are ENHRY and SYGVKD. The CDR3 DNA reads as TGTGCCATCTCCCAGACAGCGATTAACTATGGCTACACCTTC. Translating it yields CAISQTAINYGYTF.

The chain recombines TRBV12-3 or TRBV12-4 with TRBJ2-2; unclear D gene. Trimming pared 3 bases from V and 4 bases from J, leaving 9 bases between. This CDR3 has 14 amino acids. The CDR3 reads CASSFHLSTGELFF. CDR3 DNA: TGTGCCAGCAGTTTTCATCTGAGCACCGGGGAGCTGTTTTTT.

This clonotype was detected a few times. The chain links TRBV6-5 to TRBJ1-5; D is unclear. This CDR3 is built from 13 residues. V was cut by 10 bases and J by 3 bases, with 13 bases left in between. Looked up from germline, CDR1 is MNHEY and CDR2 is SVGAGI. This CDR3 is CATSRTLNQPQHF. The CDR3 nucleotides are TGTGCCACCTCCAGGACTCTCAATCAGCCCCAGCATTTT.

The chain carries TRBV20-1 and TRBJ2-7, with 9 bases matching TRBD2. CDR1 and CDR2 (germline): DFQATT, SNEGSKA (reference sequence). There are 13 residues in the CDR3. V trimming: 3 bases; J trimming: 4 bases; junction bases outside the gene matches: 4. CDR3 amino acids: CSARVAGVYEQYF. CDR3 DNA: TGCAGTGCTAGGGTAGCGGGAGTTTACGAGCAGTACTTC.

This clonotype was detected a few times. The CDR3 bases are TGTGCCAGCAGTCCTAGCAGAGAATCTAACACTGAAGCTTTCTTT. This translates into CASSPSRESNTEAFF. This chain connects TRBV27 to TRBJ1-1; D ambiguous. V lost 5 bases, J lost 2 bases, and 15 bases lay in between. In germline, CDR1 is MNHEY, CDR2 SMNVEV (reference sequence). The CDR3 consists of 15 residues.

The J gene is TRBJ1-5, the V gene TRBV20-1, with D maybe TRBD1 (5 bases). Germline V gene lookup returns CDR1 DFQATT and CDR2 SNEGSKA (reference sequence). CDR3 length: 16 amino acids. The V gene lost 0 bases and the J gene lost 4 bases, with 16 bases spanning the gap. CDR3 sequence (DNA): TGCAGTGCTAGAGATCGAGGGGCCCCAGGTAATCAGCCCCAGCATTTT. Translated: CSARDRGAPGNQPQHF.

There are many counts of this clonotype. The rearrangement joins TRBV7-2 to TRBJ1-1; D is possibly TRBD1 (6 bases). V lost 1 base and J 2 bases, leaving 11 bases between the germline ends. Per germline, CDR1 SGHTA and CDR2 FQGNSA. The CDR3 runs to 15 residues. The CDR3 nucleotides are TGTGCCAGCAGCTTAGTCGGGACACAAAACACTGAAGCTTTCTTT. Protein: CASSLVGTQNTEAFF.